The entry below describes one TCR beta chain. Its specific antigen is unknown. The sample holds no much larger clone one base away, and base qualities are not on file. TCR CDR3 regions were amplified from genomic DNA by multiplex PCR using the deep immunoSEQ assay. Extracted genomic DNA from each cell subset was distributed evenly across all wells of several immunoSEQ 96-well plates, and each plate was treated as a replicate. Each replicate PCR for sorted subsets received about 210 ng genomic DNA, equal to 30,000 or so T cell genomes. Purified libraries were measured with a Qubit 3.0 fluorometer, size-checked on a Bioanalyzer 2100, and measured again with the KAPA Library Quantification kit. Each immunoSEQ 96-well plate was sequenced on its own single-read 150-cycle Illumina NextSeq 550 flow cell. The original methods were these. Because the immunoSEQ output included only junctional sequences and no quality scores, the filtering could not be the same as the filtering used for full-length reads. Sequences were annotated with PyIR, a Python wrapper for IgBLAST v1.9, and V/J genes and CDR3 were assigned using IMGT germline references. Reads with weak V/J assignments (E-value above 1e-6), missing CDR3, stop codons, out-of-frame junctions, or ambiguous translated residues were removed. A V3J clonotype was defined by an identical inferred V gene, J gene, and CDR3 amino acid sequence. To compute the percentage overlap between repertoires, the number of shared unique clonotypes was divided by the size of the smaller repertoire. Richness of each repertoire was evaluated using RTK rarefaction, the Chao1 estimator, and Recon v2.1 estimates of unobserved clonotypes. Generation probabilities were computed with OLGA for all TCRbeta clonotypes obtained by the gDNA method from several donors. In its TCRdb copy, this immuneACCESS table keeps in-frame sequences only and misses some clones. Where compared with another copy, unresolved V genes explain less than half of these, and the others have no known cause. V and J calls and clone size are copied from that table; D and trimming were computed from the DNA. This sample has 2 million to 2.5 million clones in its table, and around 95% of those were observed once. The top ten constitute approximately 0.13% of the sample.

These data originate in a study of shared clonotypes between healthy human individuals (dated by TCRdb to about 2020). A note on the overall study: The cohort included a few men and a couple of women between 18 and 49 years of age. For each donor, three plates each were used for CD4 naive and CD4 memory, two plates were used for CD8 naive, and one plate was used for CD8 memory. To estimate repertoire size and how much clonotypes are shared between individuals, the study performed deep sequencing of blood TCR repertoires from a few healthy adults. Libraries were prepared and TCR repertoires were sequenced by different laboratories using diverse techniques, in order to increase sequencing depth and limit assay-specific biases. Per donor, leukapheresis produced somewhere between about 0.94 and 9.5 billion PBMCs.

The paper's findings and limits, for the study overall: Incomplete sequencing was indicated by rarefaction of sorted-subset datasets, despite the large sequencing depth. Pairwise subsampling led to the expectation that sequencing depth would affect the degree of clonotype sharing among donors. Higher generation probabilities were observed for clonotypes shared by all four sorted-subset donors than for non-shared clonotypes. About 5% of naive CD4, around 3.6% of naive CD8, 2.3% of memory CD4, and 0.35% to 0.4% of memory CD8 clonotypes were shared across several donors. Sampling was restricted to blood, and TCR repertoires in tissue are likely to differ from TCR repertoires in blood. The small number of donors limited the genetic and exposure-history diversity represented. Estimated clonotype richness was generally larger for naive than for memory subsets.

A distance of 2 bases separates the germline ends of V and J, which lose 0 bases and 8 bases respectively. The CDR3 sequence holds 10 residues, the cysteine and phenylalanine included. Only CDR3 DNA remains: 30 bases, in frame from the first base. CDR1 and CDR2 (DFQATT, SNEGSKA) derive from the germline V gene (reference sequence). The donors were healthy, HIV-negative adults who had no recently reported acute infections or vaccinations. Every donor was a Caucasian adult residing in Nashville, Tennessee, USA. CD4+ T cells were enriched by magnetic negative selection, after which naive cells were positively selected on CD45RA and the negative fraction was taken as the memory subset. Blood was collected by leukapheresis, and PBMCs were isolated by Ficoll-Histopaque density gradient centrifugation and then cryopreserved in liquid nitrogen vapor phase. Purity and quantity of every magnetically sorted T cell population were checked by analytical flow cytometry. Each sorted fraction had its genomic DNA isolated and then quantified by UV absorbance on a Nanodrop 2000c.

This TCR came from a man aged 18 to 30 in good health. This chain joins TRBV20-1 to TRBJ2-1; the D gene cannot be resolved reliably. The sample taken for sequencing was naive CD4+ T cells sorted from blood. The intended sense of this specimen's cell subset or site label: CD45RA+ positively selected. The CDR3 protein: CSARDDEQFF. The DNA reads TGCAGTGCTAGAGACGATGAGCAGTTCTTC.